The 15 T cell receptor beta chains reported below all come from one sample, sequenced in a study of metastatic and nonmetastatic thyroid tumors. TCRdb reanalyzed the PCR reads with MiXCR. The sample lists 30,000 to 45,000 clones, under 40% occurring once. Ahead of thyroid surgery, no patient had received treatment of any kind. Input material: tumor tissue. The receptors here all came from a female donor with papillary thyroid cancer or a benign thyroid nodule (not recorded which). Some clones in this sample may be carry-over from other donors' samples.

This clone showed up just a few times. This chain links TRBV10-3 with TRBJ2-7; tentatively, D is TRBD2 (5 bases). Germline V gives CDR1 ENHRY, CDR2 SYGVKD. The V gene lost 8 bases and the J gene lost 6 bases, with 8 bases spanning the gap. The CDR3 is made up of 10 amino acids. CDR3: CAIGEPEQYF. CDR3 in DNA: TGTGCCATCGGGGAGCCCGAGCAGTACTTC.

This clone was counted a few times. The CDR3 spells CASRHGQYEQFF. DNA for the CDR3: TGTGCCAGCAGACACGGACAGTATGAGCAGTTCTTC. This sequence joins TRBV6-1 and TRBJ2-1; D is possibly TRBD1 (6 bases). The V end was cut by 6 bases, the J end by 8 bases, with 11 bases between. The CDR3 extends over 12 amino acids. The germline V gene has CDR1 MNHNS and CDR2 SASEGT.

This clone was recorded a few times. The chain combines TRBV27 with TRBJ2-1; D perhaps matches TRBD2 (5 bases). Deletions cut 3 bases from V and 3 bases from J, with 9 bases between. This CDR3 region has 14 residues. Germline CDR1 and CDR2: MNHEY and SMNVEV (reference sequence). CDR3 sequence: CASSFGNSYNEQFF. In DNA form, the CDR3 reads TGTGCCAGCAGTTTCGGGAACAGCTACAATGAGCAGTTCTTC.

This clone was detected a few times. The rearrangement uses TRBV6-1 and TRBJ1-1; D is ambiguous. Between the trimmed V and J ends, which lost 6 bases and 1 base, there was a span of 9 bases. This CDR3 region has 13 residues. Per the germline V gene, CDR1 is MNHNS and CDR2 is SASEGT. This CDR3 is CASRTAPNTEAFF. In nucleotides, the CDR3 is TGTGCCAGCAGAACCGCGCCGAACACTGAAGCTTTCTTT.

The table lists this clone with a few counts. The rearrangement joins TRBV12-3 or TRBV12-4 to TRBJ2-7; the D gene is possibly TRBD1 (6 bases). V lost 5 bases, J lost 0 bases, and 17 bases lay in between. The CDR3 sequence is 16 residues long. The CDR3 region is CASSVRGYGFSYEQYF. The CDR3 DNA sequence: TGTGCCAGCAGTGTCAGGGGCTACGGGTTCTCCTACGAGCAGTACTTC.

This rearrangement joins TRBV28 to TRBJ2-3; tentative D call: TRBD2 (7 bases). V was cut by 8 bases and J by 1 base, with 19 bases left in between. CDR1 is MDHEN and CDR2 is SYDVKM in the germline V gene. The CDR3 sequence is 16 residues long. The CDR3 DNA sequence: TGTGCCAGCCGTCACGGGGGGCGGTCCGGCACAGATACGCAGTATTTT. Protein sequence: CASRHGGRSGTDTQYF.

The V call is TRBV20-1, the J call TRBJ2-1, with 7 bases identical to TRBD2. Unmatched junction bases numbered 9, after V lost 7 bases and J lost 0 bases. This CDR3 comprises 15 residues. Per the germline V gene, CDR1 is DFQATT and CDR2 is SNEGSKA (reference sequence). CDR3 sequence: CSDQQLARSYNEQFF. CDR3 in DNA: TGCAGTGACCAGCAACTAGCGCGCTCCTACAATGAGCAGTTCTTC.

CDR3 protein: CASSTSGLSYNEQFF. CDR3 sequence (DNA): TGTGCCAGCAGTACCTCAGGCCTCTCCTACAATGAGCAGTTCTTC. This rearrangement joins TRBV27 to TRBJ2-1; no reliable D call. The CDR3 runs to 15 residues. V lost 5 bases and J 0 bases, leaving 11 bases between the germline ends. Germline CDR1 and CDR2: MNHEY and SMNVEV (reference sequence).

This clone showed up just a few times. The chain carries TRBV20-1 and TRBJ1-6; no definite D call. CDR3 length equals 13 residues. Per germline, CDR1 DFQATT and CDR2 SNEGSKA (reference sequence). The ends were cut back, 5 bases at V and 0 bases at J, with 5 bases in the middle. This chain's CDR3 is CSAADSYNSPLHF. DNA of the CDR3: TGCAGTGCTGCGGACTCCTATAATTCACCCCTCCACTTT.

This clone has a handful of counts. This chain connects TRBV28 to TRBJ1-1; no clear D. Trimming stripped 5 bases from V and 1 base from J, with 8 bases between. The CDR3 length is 13 residues. Germline V gene data show CDR1 as MDHEN and CDR2 as SYDVKM. This chain's CDR3 is CASSPPENTEAFF. Here the CDR3 DNA reads TGTGCCAGCAGTCCCCCGGAGAACACTGAAGCTTTCTTT. Full variable domain (rest looked up from reference TRBV28 and TRBJ1-1): DVKVTQSSRYLVKRTGEKVFLECVQDMDHENMFWYRQDPGLGLRLIYFSYDVKMKEKGDIPEGYSVSREKKERFSLILESASTNQTSMYLCASSPPENTEAFFGQGTRLTVV.

The V gene is TRBV28, the J gene TRBJ1-1, with D unresolved. Trimming took off 8 bases at V and 1 base at J, with 17 bases between the two ends. The CDR3 runs 15 residues. Per germline, CDR1 MDHEN and CDR2 SYDVKM. CDR3 in amino acids: CASGGPRAGNTEAFF. For the CDR3, the DNA is TGTGCCAGCGGAGGCCCCCGGGCAGGGAACACTGAAGCTTTCTTT.

V and J are TRBV7-8 and TRBJ1-6, with a weak D call TRBD1 (5 bases). Trimming shortened V by 5 bases and J by 0 bases, and 8 bases separated the two germline ends. This CDR3 contains 15 residues. Germline CDR1 SGHVS, CDR2 FQNEAQ. The CDR3 DNA follows: TGTGCCAGCAGCGCTGACAGCTCCTATAATTCACCCCTCCACTTT. Translating it yields CASSADSSYNSPLHF.

V is TRBV6-5 and J is TRBJ2-7; 12 bases fit TRBD1. The CDR3 covers 15 residues. From germline, CDR1 is MNHEY and CDR2 SVGAGI. The V gene end was trimmed by 2 bases and the J gene end by 8 bases; junction bases not matched to a gene: 7. The CDR3 DNA is TGTGCCAGCAGTTACACCGGGACAGGGGGCTCGAAGCAGTACTTC. Its protein is CASSYTGTGGSKQYF.

This clone was counted a few times. The V and J genes are TRBV7-9 and TRBJ2-3; no firm D call. The CDR3 loop spans 12 amino acids. V lost 5 bases and J lost 8, with 11 bases in between. Germline CDR1 and CDR2: SEHNR and FQNEAQ (reference sequence). The CDR3 here is CASSPLGGTQYF. The CDR3 nucleotides are TGTGCCAGCAGCCCGCTTGGCGGTACGCAGTATTTT.

This chain links TRBV5-1 with TRBJ2-7, with 7 bases fitting TRBD2. CDR3 length: 16 residues. Germline V lookup: CDR1 SGHRS, CDR2 YFSETQ. The trim removed 3 bases at V and 6 bases at J, leaving 15 bases unmatched. The CDR3 nucleotides are TGCGCCAGCAGCTGGGGATCGCCCTGCGGGAGCTCCGAGCAGTACTTC. Encoded protein: CASSWGSPCGSSEQYF.